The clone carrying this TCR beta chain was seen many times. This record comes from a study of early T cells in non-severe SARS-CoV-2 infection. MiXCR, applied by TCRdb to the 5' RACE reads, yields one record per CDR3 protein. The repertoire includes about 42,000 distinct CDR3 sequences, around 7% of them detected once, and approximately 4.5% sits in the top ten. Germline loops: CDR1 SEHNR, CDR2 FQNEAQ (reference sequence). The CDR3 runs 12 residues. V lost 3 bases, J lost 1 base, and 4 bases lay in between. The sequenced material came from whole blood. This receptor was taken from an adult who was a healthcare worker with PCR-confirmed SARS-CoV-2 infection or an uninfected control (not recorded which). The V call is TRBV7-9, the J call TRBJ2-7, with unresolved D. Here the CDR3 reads CASSFVSYEQYF. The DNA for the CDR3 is TGTGCCAGCAGCTTCGTGTCCTACGAGCAGTACTTC.